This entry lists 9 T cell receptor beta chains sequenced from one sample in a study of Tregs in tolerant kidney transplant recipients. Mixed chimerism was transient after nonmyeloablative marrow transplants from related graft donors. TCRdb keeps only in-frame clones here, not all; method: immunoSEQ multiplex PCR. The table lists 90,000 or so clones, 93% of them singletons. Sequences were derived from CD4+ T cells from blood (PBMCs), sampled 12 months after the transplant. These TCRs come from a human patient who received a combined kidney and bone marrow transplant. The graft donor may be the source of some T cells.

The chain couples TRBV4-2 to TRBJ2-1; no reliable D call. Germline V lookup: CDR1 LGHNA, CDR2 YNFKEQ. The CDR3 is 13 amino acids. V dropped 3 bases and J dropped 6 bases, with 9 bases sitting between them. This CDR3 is CASSHTRSNEQFF. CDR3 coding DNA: TGTGCCAGCAGCCACACTCGTTCCAATGAGCAGTTCTTC.

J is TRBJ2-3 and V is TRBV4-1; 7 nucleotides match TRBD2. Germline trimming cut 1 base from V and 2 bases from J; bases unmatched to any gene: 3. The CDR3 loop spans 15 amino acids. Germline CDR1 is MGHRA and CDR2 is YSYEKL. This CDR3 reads CASSQGEGITDTQYF. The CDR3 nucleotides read TGCGCCAGCAGCCAAGGGGAGGGTATCACAGATACGCAGTATTTT.

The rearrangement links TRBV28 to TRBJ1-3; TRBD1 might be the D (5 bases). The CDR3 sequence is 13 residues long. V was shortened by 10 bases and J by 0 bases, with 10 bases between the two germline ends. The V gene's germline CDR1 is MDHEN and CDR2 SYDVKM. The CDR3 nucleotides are TGTGCCACCACAGGTTTCTCTGGAAACACCATATATTTT. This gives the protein CATTGFSGNTIYF.

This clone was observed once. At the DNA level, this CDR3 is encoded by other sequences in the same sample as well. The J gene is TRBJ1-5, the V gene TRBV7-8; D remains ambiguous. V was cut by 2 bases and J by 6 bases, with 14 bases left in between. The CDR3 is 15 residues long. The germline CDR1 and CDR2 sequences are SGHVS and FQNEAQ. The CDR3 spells CASSLPTGGGQPQHF. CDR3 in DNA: TGTGCCAGCAGCTTACCTACGGGTGGCGGTCAGCCCCAGCATTTT. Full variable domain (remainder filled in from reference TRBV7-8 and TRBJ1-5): GAGVSQSPRYKVAKRGQDVALRCDPISGHVSLFWYQQALGQGPEFLTYFQNEAQLDKSGLPSDRFFAERPEGSVSTLKIQRTQQEDSAVYLCASSLPTGGGQPQHFGDGTRLSIL.

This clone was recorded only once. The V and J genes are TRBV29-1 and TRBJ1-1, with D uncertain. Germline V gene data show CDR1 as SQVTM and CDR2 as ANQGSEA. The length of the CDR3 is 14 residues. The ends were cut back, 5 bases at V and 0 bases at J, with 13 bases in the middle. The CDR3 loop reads CSVTPGRVNTEAFF. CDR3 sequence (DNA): TGCAGCGTTACCCCGGGGAGAGTGAACACTGAAGCTTTCTTT.

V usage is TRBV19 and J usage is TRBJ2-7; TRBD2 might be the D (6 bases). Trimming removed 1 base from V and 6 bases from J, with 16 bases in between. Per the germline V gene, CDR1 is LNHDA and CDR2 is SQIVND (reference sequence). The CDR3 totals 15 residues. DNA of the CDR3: TGTGCCAGTAGTATAGTATGGGCGGGATCGCCCGAGCAGTACTTC. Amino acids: CASSIVWAGSPEQYF.

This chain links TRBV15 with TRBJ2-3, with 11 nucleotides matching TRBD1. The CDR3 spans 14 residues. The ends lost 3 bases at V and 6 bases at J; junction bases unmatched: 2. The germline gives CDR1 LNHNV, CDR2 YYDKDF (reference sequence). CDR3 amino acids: CATSRDRGPDTQYF. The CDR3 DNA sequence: TGTGCCACCAGCAGGGACAGGGGGCCCGATACGCAGTATTTT.

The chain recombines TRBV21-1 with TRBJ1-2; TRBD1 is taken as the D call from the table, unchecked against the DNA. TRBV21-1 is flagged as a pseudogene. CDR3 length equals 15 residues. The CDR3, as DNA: TGTGCCAGCAGCATAAACCGGGACAGGCTCTATGGCTACACCTTC. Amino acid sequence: CASSINRDRLYGYTF.

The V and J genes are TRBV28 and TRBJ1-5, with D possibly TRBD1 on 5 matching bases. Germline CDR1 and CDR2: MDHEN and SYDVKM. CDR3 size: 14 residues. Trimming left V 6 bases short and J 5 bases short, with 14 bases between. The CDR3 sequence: CASRPGSSYQPQHF. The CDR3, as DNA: TGTGCCAGCAGACCAGGGTCTTCGTATCAGCCCCAGCATTTT.